This T cell receptor beta chain was retrieved from a study of blood T cell repertoires in COVID-19. About the research overall: T cells, B-cell-depleted T cells, or PBMCs provided the cDNA or gDNA that served as material.

All enrollees were roughly 18 to 100 years old and from around 25 US areas. Cohort 3 recovered donors had two negative PCRs, clearance, or symptom resolution. This clone was seen only once. Trimming pared 4 bases from V and 0 bases from J, leaving 9 bases between. This CDR3 spans 14 amino acids. The germline V gene has CDR1 PRHDT and CDR2 FYEKMQ (reference sequence). Produced via immunoSEQ multiplex PCR; TCRdb's table is partial and in-frame only. The sample shows about 150,000 clones, more than 75% of them seen only once. Sequencing was done on a sample of PBMCs or T cells enriched from blood (not recorded which). The V and J genes are TRBV13 and TRBJ2-5, with D possibly TRBD1 on 5 matching bases. The sequence derives from a woman in her fifties or sixties who had recovered from COVID-19. CDR3 amino acids: CASSSTGHQETQYF. The CDR3 DNA follows: TGTGCCAGCAGCTCAACAGGTCACCAAGAGACCCAGTACTTC.